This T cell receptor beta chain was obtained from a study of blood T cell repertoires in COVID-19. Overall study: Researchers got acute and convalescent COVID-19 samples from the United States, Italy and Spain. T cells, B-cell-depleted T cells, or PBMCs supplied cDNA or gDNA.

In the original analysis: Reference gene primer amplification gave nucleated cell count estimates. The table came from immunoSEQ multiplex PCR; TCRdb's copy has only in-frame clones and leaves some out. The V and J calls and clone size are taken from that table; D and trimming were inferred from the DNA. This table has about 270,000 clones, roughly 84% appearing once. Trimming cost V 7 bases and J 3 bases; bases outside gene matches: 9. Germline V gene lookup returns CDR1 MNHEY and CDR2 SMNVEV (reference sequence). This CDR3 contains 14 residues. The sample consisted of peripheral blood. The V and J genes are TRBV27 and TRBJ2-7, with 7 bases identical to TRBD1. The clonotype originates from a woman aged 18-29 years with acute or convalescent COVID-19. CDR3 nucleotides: TGTGCCAGCAACTCTAGAGGGGACAGCTACGAGCAGTACTTC. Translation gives CASNSRGDSYEQYF.